A selection of T cell receptor beta chains follows, all from one sample in a study of blood T cell repertoires in COVID-19. Profiled with immunoSEQ multiplex PCR; TCRdb holds only in-frame clones, not every one. The repertoire holds about 260,000 clones, with about 87% as singletons. Sample: peripheral blood. The receptors shown here come from a man aged 55 to 70 who had recovered from COVID-19. The CDR3 runs from the conserved cysteine through the conserved F or W. Fields, in order: J gene, clone size, V gene, D gene, CDR3 protein, CDR3 DNA. A D gene is named only where the DNA matches it firmly. Size tells how often a clone was seen (once, few, many) or the class of an expanded clone, and some rows leave it out.

J: TRBJ1-1; size: -; V: TRBV27; D: -; CDR3: CASKSGVGTEAFF; DNA: TGTGCGAGCAAGTCGGGGGTTGGCACTGAAGCTTTCTTT
J: TRBJ1-6; size: -; V: TRBV7-2; D: TRBD1; CDR3: CASSKSHPRGNSPLHF; DNA: TGTGCCAGCAGCAAAAGCCACCCCAGGGGGAATTCACCCCTCCACTTT
J: TRBJ2-7; size: -; V: TRBV9; D: TRBD1; CDR3: CASSVAFGQGASEQYF; DNA: TGTGCCAGCAGCGTAGCCTTCGGGCAGGGGGCGAGCGAGCAGTACTTC
J: TRBJ1-1; size: -; V: TRBV10-3; D: -; CDR3: CAISESAGGNTEAFF; DNA: TGTGCCATCAGTGAGTCGGCCGGGGGGAACACTGAAGCTTTCTTT
J: TRBJ1-3; size: few; V: TRBV11-2; D: -; CDR3: CASSLVTGGNTIYF; DNA: TGTGCCAGCAGCTTAGTTACAGGGGGAAACACCATATATTTT
J: TRBJ2-3; size: -; V: TRBV5-1; D: TRBD2; CDR3: CASSLSPAGASTDTQYF; DNA: TGCGCCAGCAGCTTGTCGCCAGCGGGGGCTAGCACAGATACGCAGTATTTT
J: TRBJ1-5; size: -; V: TRBV18; D: TRBD1; CDR3: CASSPRDTGQGRGQPQHF; DNA: TGTGCCAGCTCACCACGGGATACGGGACAGGGGAGAGGGCAGCCCCAGCATTTT
J: TRBJ2-3; size: -; V: TRBV19; D: -; CDR3: CASSMWGASTDTQYF; DNA: TGTGCCAGTAGTATGTGGGGAGCTAGCACAGATACGCAGTATTTT
J: TRBJ2-4; size: -; V: TRBV27; D: -; CDR3: CASSLTHVDIQYF; DNA: TGTGCCAGCAGTTTAACACATGTGGACATTCAGTACTTC
J: TRBJ1-3; size: -; V: TRBV5-6; D: -; CDR3: CASSFPDSSSGNTIYF; DNA: TGTGCCAGCAGCTTCCCTGACAGTAGCTCTGGAAACACCATATATTTT
J: TRBJ2-5; size: once; V: TRBV7-8; D: TRBD1; CDR3: CASSLAGQNQETQYF; DNA: TGTGCCAGCAGCTTAGCGGGACAGAATCAAGAGACCCAGTACTTC
J: TRBJ2-2; size: -; V: TRBV19; D: -; CDR3: CASSITGNTGELFF; DNA: TGTGCCAGTAGTATAACAGGGAACACCGGGGAGCTGTTTTTT
J: TRBJ2-2; size: -; V: TRBV10-3; D: TRBD1; CDR3: CAIRPGQGVGELFF; DNA: TGTGCCATCAGGCCGGGACAGGGGGTTGGGGAGCTGTTTTTT
J: TRBJ2-7; size: -; V: TRBV5-1; D: -; CDR3: CASSLADWASQGEQYF; DNA: TGCGCCAGCAGCTTGGCAGATTGGGCCAGCCAGGGCGAGCAGTACTTC
J: TRBJ1-6; size: -; V: TRBV19; D: TRBD1; CDR3: CASSPPGQGISPLHF; DNA: TGTGCCAGTAGTCCCCCGGGACAGGGAATTTCACCCCTCCACTTT
J: TRBJ2-3; size: -; V: TRBV7-3; D: -; CDR3: CASSPRGTTDTQYF; DNA: TGTGCCAGCAGCCCCCGCGGGACCACAGATACGCAGTATTTT
J: TRBJ1-5; size: -; V: TRBV2; D: TRBD1; CDR3: CASRGQGGNQPQHF; DNA: TGTGCCAGCAGAGGACAGGGGGGCAATCAGCCCCAGCATTTT
J: TRBJ1-5; size: once; V: TRBV9; D: TRBD1; CDR3: CASSAGTGSGNQPQHF; DNA: TGTGCCAGCAGCGCTGGGACAGGGTCTGGCAATCAGCCCCAGCATTTT
J: TRBJ1-5; size: -; V: TRBV10-2; D: -; CDR3: CASRPTGYSNQPQHF; DNA: TGCGCCAGCAGGCCCACAGGTTATAGCAATCAGCCCCAGCATTTT
J: TRBJ1-4; size: -; V: TRBV4-2; D: TRBD1; CDR3: CASSQAGTGSEKLFF; DNA: TGTGCCAGCAGCCAAGCCGGGACAGGAAGCGAAAAACTGTTTTTT
J: TRBJ2-7; size: few; V: TRBV4-1; D: TRBD2; CDR3: CASSQGASGGYYEQYF; DNA: TGCGCCAGCAGCCAAGGGGCTAGCGGGGGTTACTACGAGCAGTACTTC
J: TRBJ2-1; size: once; V: TRBV5-1; D: TRBD2; CDR3: CASSLLTSGGAYNEQFF; DNA: TGCGCCAGCAGCTTGTTGACTAGCGGGGGGGCTTACAATGAGCAGTTCTTC
J: TRBJ2-7; size: once; V: TRBV27; D: TRBD2; CDR3: CASSALLAGGSYEQYF; DNA: TGTGCCAGCAGTGCCCTCCTAGCGGGGGGGTCCTACGAGCAGTACTTC
J: TRBJ2-2; size: once; V: TRBV5-4; D: -; CDR3: CASSPRLGRGANTGELFF; DNA: TGTGCCAGCAGCCCCCGGTTGGGCAGGGGCGCTAACACCGGGGAGCTGTTTTTT
J: TRBJ1-4; size: -; V: TRBV12-5; D: -; CDR3: CASGLADPRTNEKLFF; DNA: TGTGCTAGTGGTTTGGCCGACCCGCGGACTAATGAAAAACTGTTTTTT
J: TRBJ2-4; size: -; V: TRBV5-4; D: -; CDR3: CASSVPPGPREDF; DNA: TGTGCCAGCAGCGTGCCACCGGGACCCAGGGAGGACTTC
J: TRBJ1-2; size: -; V: TRBV3-1/TRBV3-2; D: TRBD1; CDR3: CASSPPQGAGYGYTF; DNA: TGTGCCAGCAGCCCCCCCCAGGGGGCAGGCTATGGCTACACCTTC
J: TRBJ1-2; size: -; V: TRBV19; D: -; CDR3: CASTMIQGRGYTF; DNA: TGTGCCAGTACTATGATACAGGGACGTGGCTACACCTTC
J: TRBJ2-2; size: -; V: TRBV6-2/TRBV6-3; D: TRBD1; CDR3: CASSGQGLTGELFF; DNA: TGTGCCAGCAGCGGACAGGGTCTCACCGGGGAGCTGTTTTTT
J: TRBJ2-7; size: -; V: TRBV13; D: -; CDR3: CASSPYGSGRNEQYF; DNA: TGTGCCAGCAGCCCCTATGGGTCGGGTCGCAACGAGCAGTACTTC
J: TRBJ2-2; size: -; V: TRBV2; D: -; CDR3: CASSESGGLRTGELFF; DNA: TGTGCCAGCAGTGAATCTGGTGGGCTTCGGACCGGGGAGCTGTTTTTT
J: TRBJ2-3; size: -; V: TRBV4-2; D: -; CDR3: CASSQGAADTQYF; DNA: TGTGCCAGCAGCCAAGGGGCCGCAGATACGCAGTATTTT
J: TRBJ2-7; size: -; V: TRBV27; D: -; CDR3: CASSFRQDRYEQYF; DNA: TGTGCCAGCAGTTTCCGACAGGATCGGTACGAGCAGTACTTC
J: TRBJ2-7; size: once; V: TRBV6-2/TRBV6-3; D: -; CDR3: CASSPFSGYEQYF; DNA: TGTGCCAGCAGCCCCTTCTCGGGATACGAGCAGTACTTC
J: TRBJ2-1; size: -; V: TRBV7-3; D: -; CDR3: CASSLIAGKSYNEQFF; DNA: TGTGCCAGCAGCTTAATCGCGGGGAAATCCTACAATGAGCAGTTCTTC
J: TRBJ1-2; size: -; V: TRBV30; D: -; CDR3: CAWSPGKSRAHGYTF; DNA: TGTGCCTGGTCCCCTGGGAAGTCGAGGGCGCATGGCTACACCTTC